This record concerns one TCR beta chain sequence. The antigen is unknown. This same CDR3 is encoded by further DNA sequences in the sample. Data came from immunoSEQ multiplex PCR; TCRdb stores just in-frame clones and leaves some out. In the table there are about 120,000 clones, about 83% of which are singletons. V shed 6 bases and J 2 bases; nucleotides not matched to a gene: 4. The CDR3 totals 15 residues. Germline lookup yields CDR1 MNHEY and CDR2 SVGAGI. These data originate in a study of cytomegalovirus exposure and HLA in healthy donors. Study-level results: TCR beta chains numbering 164 were designated cytomegalovirus-associated. It was reportedly the case that the classifier diagnosed cytomegalovirus status with high specificity and sensitivity.

The rearrangement joins TRBV6-5 to TRBJ2-7, with TRBD2 identical over 13 bases. Sample: PBMCs. The sequence derives from a young man in good health and CMV-seronegative. Written as DNA, the CDR3 is TGTGCCAGCAGCAAAGGACTAGCGGGAGCCTACGAGCAGTACTTC. Translating gives CASSKGLAGAYEQYF.